This TCR beta chain was sequenced during a study of T cell changes during pregnancy in multiple sclerosis. The germline V gene encodes CDR1 SGDLS and CDR2 YYNGEE. V was shortened by 0 bases and J by 1 base, with 4 bases between the two germline ends. The CDR3 covers 13 residues. Generated by immunoSEQ multiplex PCR, the TCRdb table keeps only in-frame clones and is missing some. The data contain 30,000 to 45,000 clones, around 92% of them singletons. This clone has a handful of counts. The material was CD8+ T cells from peripheral blood mononuclear cells, obtained before pregnancy. This sequence originates from a female donor with multiple sclerosis, enrolled in a pregnancy study. This rearrangement joins TRBV9 to TRBJ1-1, with D unresolved. The CDR3 coding sequence is TGTGCCAGCAGCGTAGTCTGGAACACTGAAGCTTTCTTT. Translating it yields CASSVVWNTEAFF.